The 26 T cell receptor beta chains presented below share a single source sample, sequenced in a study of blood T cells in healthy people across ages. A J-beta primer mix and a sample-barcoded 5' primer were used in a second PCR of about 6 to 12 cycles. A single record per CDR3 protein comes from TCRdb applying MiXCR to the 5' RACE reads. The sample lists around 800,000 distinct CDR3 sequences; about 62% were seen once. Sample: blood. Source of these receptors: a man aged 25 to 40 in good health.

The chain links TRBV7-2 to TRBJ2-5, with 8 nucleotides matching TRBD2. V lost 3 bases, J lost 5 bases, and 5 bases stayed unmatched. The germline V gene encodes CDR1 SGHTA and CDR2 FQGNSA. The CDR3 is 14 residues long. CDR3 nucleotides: TGTGCCAGCAGCTTTGACGGGGGGGATGAGACCCAGTACTTC. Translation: CASSFDGGDETQYF.

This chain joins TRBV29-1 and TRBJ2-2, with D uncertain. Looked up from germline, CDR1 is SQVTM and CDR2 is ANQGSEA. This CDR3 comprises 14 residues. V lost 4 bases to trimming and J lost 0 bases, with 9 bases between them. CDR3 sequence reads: CSVARSTNTGELFF. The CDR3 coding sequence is TGCAGCGTTGCCCGATCGACGAACACCGGGGAGCTGTTTTTT.

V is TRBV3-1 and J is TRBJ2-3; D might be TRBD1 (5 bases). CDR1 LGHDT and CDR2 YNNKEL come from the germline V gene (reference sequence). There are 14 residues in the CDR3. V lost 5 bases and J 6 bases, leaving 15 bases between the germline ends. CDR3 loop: CASSSPRQSDTQYF. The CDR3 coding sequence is TGTGCCAGCAGCTCTCCGAGACAGTCCGATACGCAGTATTTT.

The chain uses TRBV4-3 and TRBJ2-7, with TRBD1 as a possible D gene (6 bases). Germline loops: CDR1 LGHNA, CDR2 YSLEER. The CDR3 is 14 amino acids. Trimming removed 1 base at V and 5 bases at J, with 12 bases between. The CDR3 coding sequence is TGCGCCAGCAGCCAAGGTTGGGGGCCCGACGAGCAGTACTTC. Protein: CASSQGWGPDEQYF.

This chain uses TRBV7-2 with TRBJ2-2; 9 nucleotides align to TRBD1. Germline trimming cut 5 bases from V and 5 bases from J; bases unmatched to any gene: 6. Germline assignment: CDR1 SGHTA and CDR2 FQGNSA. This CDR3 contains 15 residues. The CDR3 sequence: CASSTGTGRTGELFF. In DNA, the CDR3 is TGTGCCAGCAGCACCGGGACAGGGAGGACCGGGGAGCTGTTTTTT.

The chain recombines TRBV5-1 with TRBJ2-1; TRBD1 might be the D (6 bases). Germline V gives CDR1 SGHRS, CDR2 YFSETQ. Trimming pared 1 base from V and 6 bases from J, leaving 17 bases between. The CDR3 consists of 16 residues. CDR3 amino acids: CASSLQTGIGVNEQFF. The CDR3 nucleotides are TGCGCCAGCAGCTTGCAAACAGGGATAGGGGTCAATGAGCAGTTCTTC. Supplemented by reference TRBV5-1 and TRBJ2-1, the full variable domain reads KAGVTQTPRYLIKTRGQQVTLSCSPISGHRSVSWYQQTPGQGLQFLFEYFSETQRNKGNFPGRFSGRQFSNSRSEMNVSTLELGDSALYLCASSLQTGIGVNEQFFGPGTRLTVL.

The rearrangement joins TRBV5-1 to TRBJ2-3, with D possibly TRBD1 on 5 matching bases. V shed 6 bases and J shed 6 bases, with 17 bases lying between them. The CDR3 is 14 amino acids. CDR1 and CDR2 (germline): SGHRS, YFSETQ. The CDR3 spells CASTLQAYRDTQYF. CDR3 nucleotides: TGCGCCAGCACCCTACAGGCCTACAGGGATACGCAGTATTTT. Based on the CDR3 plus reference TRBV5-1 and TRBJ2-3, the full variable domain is KAGVTQTPRYLIKTRGQQVTLSCSPISGHRSVSWYQQTPGQGLQFLFEYFSETQRNKGNFPGRFSGRQFSNSRSEMNVSTLELGDSALYLCASTLQAYRDTQYFGPGTRLTVL.

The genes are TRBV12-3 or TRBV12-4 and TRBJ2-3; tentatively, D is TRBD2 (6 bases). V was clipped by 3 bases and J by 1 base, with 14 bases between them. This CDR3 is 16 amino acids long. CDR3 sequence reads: CASSFRVGEGTDTQYF. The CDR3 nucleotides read TGTGCCAGCAGTTTCAGGGTCGGGGAGGGCACAGATACGCAGTATTTT.

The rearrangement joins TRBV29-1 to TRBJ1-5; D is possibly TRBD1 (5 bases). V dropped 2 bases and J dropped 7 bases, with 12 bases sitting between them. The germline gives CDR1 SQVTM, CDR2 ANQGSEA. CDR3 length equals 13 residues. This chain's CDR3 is CSVELGLGQPQHF. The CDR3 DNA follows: TGCAGCGTTGAATTGGGGCTAGGGCAGCCCCAGCATTTT.

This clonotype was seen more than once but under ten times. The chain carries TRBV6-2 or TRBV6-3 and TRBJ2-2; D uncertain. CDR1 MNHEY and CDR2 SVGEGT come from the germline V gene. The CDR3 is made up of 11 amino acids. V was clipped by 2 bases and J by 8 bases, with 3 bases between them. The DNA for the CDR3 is TGTGCCAGCAGTTACGGGGGGGAGCTGTTTTTT. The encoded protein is CASSYGGELFF.

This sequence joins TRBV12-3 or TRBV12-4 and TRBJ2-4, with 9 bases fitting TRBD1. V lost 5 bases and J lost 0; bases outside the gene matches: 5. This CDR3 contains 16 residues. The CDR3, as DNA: TGTGCCAGCAGTCCATGGGGACAGGGAGCCAAAAACATTCAGTACTTC. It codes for CASSPWGQGAKNIQYF.

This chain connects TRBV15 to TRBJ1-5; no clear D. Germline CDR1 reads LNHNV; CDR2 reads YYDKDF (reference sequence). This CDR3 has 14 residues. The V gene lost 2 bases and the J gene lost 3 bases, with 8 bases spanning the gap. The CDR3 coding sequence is TGTGCCACCAGCAGATCAGGAACCAATCAGCCCCAGCATTTT. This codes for CATSRSGTNQPQHF.

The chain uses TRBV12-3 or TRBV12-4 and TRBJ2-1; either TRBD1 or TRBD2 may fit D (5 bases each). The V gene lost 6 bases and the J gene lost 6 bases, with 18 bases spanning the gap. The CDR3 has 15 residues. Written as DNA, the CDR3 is TGTGCCAGCAGACCGTCCTTCGGGGCTAGCAATGAGCAGTTCTTC. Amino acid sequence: CASRPSFGASNEQFF.

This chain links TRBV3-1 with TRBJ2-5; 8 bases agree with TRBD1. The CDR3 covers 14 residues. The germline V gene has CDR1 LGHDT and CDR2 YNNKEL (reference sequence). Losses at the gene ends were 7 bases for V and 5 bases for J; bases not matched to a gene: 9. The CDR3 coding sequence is TGTGCCAGCACCCCAAACGGACAGGGTGAGACCCAGTACTTC. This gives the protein CASTPNGQGETQYF.

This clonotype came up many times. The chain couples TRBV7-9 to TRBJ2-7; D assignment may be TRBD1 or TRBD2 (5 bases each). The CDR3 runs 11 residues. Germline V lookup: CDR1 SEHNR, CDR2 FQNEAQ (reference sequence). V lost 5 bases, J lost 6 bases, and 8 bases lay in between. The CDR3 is CASSPGGEQYF. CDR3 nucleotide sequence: TGTGCCAGCAGCCCTGGGGGCGAGCAGTACTTC.

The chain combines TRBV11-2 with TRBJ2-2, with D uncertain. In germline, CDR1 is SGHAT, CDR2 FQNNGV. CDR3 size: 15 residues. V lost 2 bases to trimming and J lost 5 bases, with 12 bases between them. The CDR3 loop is CASSLFGNPTGELFF. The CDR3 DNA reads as TGTGCCAGCAGCTTATTTGGTAACCCGACCGGGGAGCTGTTTTTT.

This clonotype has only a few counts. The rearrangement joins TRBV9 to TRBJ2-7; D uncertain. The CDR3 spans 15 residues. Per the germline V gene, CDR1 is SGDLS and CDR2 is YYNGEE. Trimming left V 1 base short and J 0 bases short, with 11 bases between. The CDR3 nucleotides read TGTGCCAGCAGCGTATTTGGCGGTCCCTCCTACGAGCAGTACTTC. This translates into CASSVFGGPSYEQYF.

CDR3 loop: CASSSYQRGKEQFF. CDR3 DNA: TGTGCCAGCAGCTCATACCAAAGGGGGAAGGAGCAGTTCTTC. The chain combines TRBV11-2 with TRBJ2-1; D is possibly TRBD1 (6 bases). This CDR3 comprises 14 residues. The germline V gene encodes CDR1 SGHAT and CDR2 FQNNGV. With 4 bases removed from V and 10 bases from J, the gap between germline ends came to 17 bases.

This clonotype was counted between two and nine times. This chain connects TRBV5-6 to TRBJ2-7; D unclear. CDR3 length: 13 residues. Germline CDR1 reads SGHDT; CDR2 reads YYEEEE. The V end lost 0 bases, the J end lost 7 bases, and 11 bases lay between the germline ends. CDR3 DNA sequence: TGTGCCAGCAGCTTGGGTCAGCTTTGGGAGCAGTACTTC. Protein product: CASSLGQLWEQYF.

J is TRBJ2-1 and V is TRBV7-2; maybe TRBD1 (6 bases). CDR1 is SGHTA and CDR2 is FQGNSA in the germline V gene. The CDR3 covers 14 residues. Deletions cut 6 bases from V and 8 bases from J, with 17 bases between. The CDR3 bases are TGTGCCAGCAGTTCAGGGGTGTTACGGGATGAGCAGTTCTTC. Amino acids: CASSSGVLRDEQFF. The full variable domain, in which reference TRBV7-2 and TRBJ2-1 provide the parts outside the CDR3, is GAGVSQSPSNKVTEKGKDVELRCDPISGHTALYWYRQSLGQGLEFLIYFQGNSAPDKSGLPSDRFSAERTGGSVSTLTIQRTQQEDSAVYLCASSSGVLRDEQFFGPGTRLTVL.

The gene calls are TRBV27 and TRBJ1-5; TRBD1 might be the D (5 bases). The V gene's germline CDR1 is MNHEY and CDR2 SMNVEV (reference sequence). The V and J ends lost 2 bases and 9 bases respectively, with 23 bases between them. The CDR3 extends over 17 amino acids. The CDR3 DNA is TGTGCCAGCAGTTTAAATATCAGGACATTGGGTTTGGGGCCCCAGCATTTT. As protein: CASSLNIRTLGLGPQHF.

The CDR3 coding sequence is TGTGCCAGCAGCGGATTAGAAGATAGTAATTCACCCCTCCACTTT. Its translation is CASSGLEDSNSPLHF. This rearrangement joins TRBV9 to TRBJ1-6; the D is unclear. The germline CDR1 and CDR2 sequences are SGDLS and YYNGEE. The CDR3 loop spans 15 amino acids. V was cut by 3 bases and J by 6 bases, with 13 bases left in between.

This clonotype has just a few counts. CDR3 nucleotide sequence: TGCAGTGCTACTTCCATGACAGTATTAGGTGGCTACACCTTC. It codes for CSATSMTVLGGYTF. The V and J genes are TRBV20-1 and TRBJ1-2; maybe TRBD1 (5 bases). Per germline, CDR1 DFQATT and CDR2 SNEGSKA (reference sequence). V was pared by 4 bases and J by 7 bases, with 19 bases between. This CDR3 region has 14 residues.

The CDR3 DNA sequence: TGTGCCAGCACCGGGACTAGCGGTACCTACGAGCAGTACTTC. It yields the protein CASTGTSGTYEQYF. This rearrangement joins TRBV28 to TRBJ2-7; 11 positions match TRBD2. CDR1 and CDR2 from the germline V gene are MDHEN and SYDVKM. The junction had 4 bases not matched to a gene; V was cut back by 7 bases and J by 2 bases. The CDR3 length is 14 residues.

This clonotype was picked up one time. As DNA, the CDR3 is TGTGCCAGCAGCCAAGATCCGACGAGGAGCACAGATACGCAGTATTTT. This gives the protein CASSQDPTRSTDTQYF. The rearrangement joins TRBV3-1 to TRBJ2-3; D ambiguous. The CDR3 is 16 amino acids. Germline CDR1 LGHDT, CDR2 YNNKEL (reference sequence). The ends were cut back, 0 bases at V and 0 bases at J, with 10 bases in the middle.

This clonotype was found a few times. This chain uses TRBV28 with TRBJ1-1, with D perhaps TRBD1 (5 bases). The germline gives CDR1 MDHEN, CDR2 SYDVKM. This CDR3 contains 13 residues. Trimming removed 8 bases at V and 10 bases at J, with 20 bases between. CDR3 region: CASRPGSTIGAFF. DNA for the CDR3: TGTGCCAGCCGACCAGGGTCTACAATAGGAGCTTTCTTT.